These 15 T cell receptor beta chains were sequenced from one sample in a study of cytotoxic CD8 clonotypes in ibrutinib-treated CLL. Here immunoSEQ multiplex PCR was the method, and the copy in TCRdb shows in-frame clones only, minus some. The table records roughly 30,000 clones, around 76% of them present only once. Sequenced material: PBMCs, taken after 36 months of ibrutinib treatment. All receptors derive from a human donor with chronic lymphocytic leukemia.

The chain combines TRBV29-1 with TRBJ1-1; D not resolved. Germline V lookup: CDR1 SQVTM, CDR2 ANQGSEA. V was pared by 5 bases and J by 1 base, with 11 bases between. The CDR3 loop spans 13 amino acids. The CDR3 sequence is CSVRTAGNTEAFF. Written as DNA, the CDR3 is TGCAGCGTTAGGACGGCCGGGAACACTGAAGCTTTCTTT.

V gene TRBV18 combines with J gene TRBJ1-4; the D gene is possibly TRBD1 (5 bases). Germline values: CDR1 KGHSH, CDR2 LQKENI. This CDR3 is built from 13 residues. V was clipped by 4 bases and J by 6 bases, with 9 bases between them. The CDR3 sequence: CASSLGQDEKLFF. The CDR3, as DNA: TGTGCCAGCTCACTTGGACAAGATGAAAAACTGTTTTTT. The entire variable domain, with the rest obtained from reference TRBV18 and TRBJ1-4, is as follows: NAGVMQNPRHLVRRRGQEARLRCSPMKGHSHVYWYRQLPEEGLKFMVYLQKENIIDESGMPKERFSAEFPKEGPSILRIQQVVRGDSAAYFCASSLGQDEKLFFGSGTQLSVL.

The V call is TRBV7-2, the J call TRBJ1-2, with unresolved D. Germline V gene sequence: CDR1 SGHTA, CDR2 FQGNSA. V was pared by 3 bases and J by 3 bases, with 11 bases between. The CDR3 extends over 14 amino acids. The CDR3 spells CASSFDMEYYGYTF. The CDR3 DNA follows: TGTGCCAGCAGCTTTGACATGGAGTACTATGGCTACACCTTC.

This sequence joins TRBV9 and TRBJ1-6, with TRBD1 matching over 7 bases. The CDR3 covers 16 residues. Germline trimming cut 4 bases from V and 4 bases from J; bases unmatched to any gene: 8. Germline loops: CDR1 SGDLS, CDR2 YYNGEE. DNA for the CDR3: TGTGCCAGCAGCCCCACAGGGGATTCATATAATTCACCCCTCCACTTT. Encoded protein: CASSPTGDSYNSPLHF.

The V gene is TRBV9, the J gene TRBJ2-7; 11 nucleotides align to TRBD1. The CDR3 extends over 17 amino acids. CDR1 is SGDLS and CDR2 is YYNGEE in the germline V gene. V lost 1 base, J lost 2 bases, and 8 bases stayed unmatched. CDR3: CASSVKAGTGGPYEQYF. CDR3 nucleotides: TGTGCCAGCAGCGTAAAAGCCGGGACAGGGGGACCCTACGAGCAGTACTTC.

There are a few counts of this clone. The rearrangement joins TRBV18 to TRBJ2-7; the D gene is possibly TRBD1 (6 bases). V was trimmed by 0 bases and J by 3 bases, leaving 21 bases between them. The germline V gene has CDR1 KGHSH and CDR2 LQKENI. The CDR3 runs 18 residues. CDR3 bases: TGTGCCAGCTCACCACCCGTTTGGGTCGGTCGACAGGTCTACGAGCAGTACTTC. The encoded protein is CASSPPVWVGRQVYEQYF.

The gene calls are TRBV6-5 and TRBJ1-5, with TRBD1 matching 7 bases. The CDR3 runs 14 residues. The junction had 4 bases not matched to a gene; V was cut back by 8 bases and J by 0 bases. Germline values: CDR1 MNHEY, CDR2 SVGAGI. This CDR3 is CASWDRNSNQPQHF. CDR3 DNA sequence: TGTGCCAGCTGGGACAGAAATAGCAATCAGCCCCAGCATTTT.

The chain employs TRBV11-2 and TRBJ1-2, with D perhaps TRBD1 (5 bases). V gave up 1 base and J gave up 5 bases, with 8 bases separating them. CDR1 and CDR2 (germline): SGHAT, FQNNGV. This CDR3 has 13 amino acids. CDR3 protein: CASSLVEGYGYTF. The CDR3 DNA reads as TGTGCCAGCAGCTTAGTAGAGGGGTATGGCTACACCTTC.

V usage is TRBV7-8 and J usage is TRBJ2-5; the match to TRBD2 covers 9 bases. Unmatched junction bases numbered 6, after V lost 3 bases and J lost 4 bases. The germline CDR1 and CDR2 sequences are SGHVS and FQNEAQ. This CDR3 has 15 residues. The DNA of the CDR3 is TGTGCCAGCAGCTTGGCGGGGGGGAGTATAGAGACCCAGTACTTC. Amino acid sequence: CASSLAGGSIETQYF.

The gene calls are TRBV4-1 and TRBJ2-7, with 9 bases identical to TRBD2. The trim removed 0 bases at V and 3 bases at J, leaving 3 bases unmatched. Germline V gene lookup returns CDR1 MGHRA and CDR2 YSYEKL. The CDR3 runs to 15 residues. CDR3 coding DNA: TGCGCCAGCAGCCAAGATAGCGGGGGAAACTACGAGCAGTACTTC. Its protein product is CASSQDSGGNYEQYF.

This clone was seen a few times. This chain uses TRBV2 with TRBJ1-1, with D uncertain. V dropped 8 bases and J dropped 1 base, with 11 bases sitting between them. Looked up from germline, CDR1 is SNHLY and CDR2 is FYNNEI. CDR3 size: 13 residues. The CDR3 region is CASSRTENTEAFF. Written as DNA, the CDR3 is TGTGCCAGCTCTCGGACGGAGAACACTGAAGCTTTCTTT.

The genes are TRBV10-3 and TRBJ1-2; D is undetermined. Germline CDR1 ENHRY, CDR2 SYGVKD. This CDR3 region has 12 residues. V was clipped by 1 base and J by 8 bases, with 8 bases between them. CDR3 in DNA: TGTGCCATCAGTGAGTTACAAGTGGGCTACACCTTC. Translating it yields CAISELQVGYTF.

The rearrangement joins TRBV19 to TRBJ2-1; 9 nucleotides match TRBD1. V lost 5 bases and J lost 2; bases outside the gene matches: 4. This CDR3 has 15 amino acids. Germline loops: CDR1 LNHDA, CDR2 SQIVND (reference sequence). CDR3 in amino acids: CASSLTGGTYNEQFF. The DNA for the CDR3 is TGTGCCAGTAGTTTGACAGGGGGGACCTACAATGAGCAGTTCTTC.

Written as DNA, the CDR3 is TGTGCCAGCAGAGGGACTAGCGGGGGCGGGGAGACCCAGTACTTC. Amino acids: CASRGTSGGGETQYF. This rearrangement joins TRBV2 to TRBJ2-5; 14 bases are shared with TRBD2. The germline V gene has CDR1 SNHLY and CDR2 FYNNEI. CDR3 size: 15 residues. Losses at the gene ends were 6 bases for V and 5 bases for J; bases not matched to a gene: 5.

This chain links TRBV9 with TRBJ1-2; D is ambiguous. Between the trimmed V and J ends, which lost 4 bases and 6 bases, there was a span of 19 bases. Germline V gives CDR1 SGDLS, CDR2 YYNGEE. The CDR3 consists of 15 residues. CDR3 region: CASSHQDRLAHGYTF. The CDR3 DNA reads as TGTGCCAGCAGCCATCAAGACCGCTTAGCCCATGGCTACACCTTC.